The entry below describes one TCR beta chain. The source of the sample is a study of blood T cell repertoires in COVID-19. Across the whole study: The study drew acute and convalescent COVID-19 samples from the United States, Italy and Spain. From T cells, B-cell-depleted T cells, or PBMCs came the material, which was cDNA or gDNA.

Per the study methods: By means of reference gene primer amplification, nucleated cell counts were estimated. The repertoire was sequenced with immunoSEQ multiplex PCR; TCRdb's copy has only in-frame clones and lacks some. The V and J calls and clone size come from that table; D and trimming were worked out from the DNA. The sample contains about 160,000 clones, 80% to 90% of which appear only once. This CDR3 has 15 amino acids. The V end was cut by 0 bases, the J end by 2 bases, with 8 bases between. Germline-derived CDR1 and CDR2 are LGHNA and YNFKEQ. The source of this sequence is an older man with acute or convalescent COVID-19. The chain employs TRBV4-2 and TRBJ2-1; no clear D. The material sequenced was peripheral blood. The CDR3 DNA is TGTGCCAGCAGCCAAGATTTCAATGCCTACAATGAGCAGTTCTTC. It specifies CASSQDFNAYNEQFF.